This TCR beta chain came from a study of T-cell reconstitution after alpha-beta-depleted transplantation in children. The CDR3 is 17 amino acids. After removal of 2 bases from V and 3 bases from J, the junction contained 12 bases not matched to a gene. This clonotype was observed a handful of times. Unique molecular identifiers featured in how the TCRbeta library was prepared. TCRdb processed the PCR reads anew with MiXCR; each CDR3 protein has one entry. The sample consists of about 400,000 distinct CDR3 sequences, roughly 16% of them appearing once. The receptor was isolated from a boy less than two years old who had a stem cell transplant for Wiskott-Aldrich syndrome, so the T cells may come from the graft donor. The source material was PBMCs, mostly from graft donor cells, sampled 360 days after TCRalphabeta/CD19-depleted stem cell transplant. V gene TRBV12-3 or TRBV12-4 combines with J gene TRBJ2-7; 8 nucleotides align to TRBD2. CDR3 in amino acids: CASSLYGGGTSSYEQYF. The CDR3 nucleotides read TGTGCCAGCAGTTTATACGGGGGGGGGACCTCAAGCTACGAGCAGTACTTC.